These 5 T cell receptor beta chains came from one sample sequenced in a study of chemoradiotherapy in HPV16-positive cancers. Using immunoSEQ multiplex PCR, the repertoire was profiled, and TCRdb retains in-frame clones only, with some absent. The table has tens of thousands of clones, approximately 90% seen once; the top ten hold approximately 5.8%. The source material was blood, sampled from a patient who underwent chemoradiotherapy. The receptors shown here come from a human donor with HPV-associated anogenital cancer.

The V call is TRBV5-6, the J call TRBJ2-7, with unresolved D. Looked up from germline, CDR1 is SGHDT and CDR2 is YYEEEE. V was clipped by 5 bases and J by 2 bases, with 14 bases between them. The CDR3 sequence is 14 residues long. Here the CDR3 reads CASRLLRSPYEQYF. The CDR3 nucleotides are TGTGCCAGCAGGTTACTCCGATCCCCCTACGAGCAGTACTTC.

This sequence joins TRBV19 and TRBJ1-2; possible D gene TRBD1, 6 bases. The CDR3 totals 15 residues. V lost 4 bases and J lost 8, with 20 bases in between. The germline gives CDR1 LNHDA, CDR2 SQIVND (reference sequence). Here the CDR3 reads CASSTSQGGSGGYTF. CDR3 sequence (DNA): TGTGCCAGTAGTACATCACAGGGAGGTTCGGGAGGCTACACCTTC.

This clone was observed a single time. The chain is built from TRBV11-2 and TRBJ2-5, with D uncertain. Between the trimmed V and J ends, which lost 5 bases and 0 bases, there was a span of 13 bases. The germline V gene encodes CDR1 SGHAT and CDR2 FQNNGV. CDR3 length: 15 residues. CDR3 in amino acids: CASSPNPADQETQYF. CDR3 nucleotide sequence: TGTGCCAGCAGCCCAAACCCGGCGGACCAAGAGACCCAGTACTTC.

Only a few counts were recorded for this clone. The chain has TRBV19 and TRBJ1-2, with 7 bases lining up with TRBD1. CDR1 is LNHDA and CDR2 is SQIVND in the germline V gene (reference sequence). V shed 6 bases, J shed 2 bases, and the junction held 6 bases outside the gene matches. The CDR3 runs to 14 residues. DNA for the CDR3: TGTGCCAGTAGGAGGGACAGCGAAAACTATGGCTACACCTTC. It encodes CASRRDSENYGYTF.

The rearrangement links TRBV5-1 to TRBJ2-1; 10 bases align to TRBD2. Germline assignment: CDR1 SGHRS and CDR2 YFSETQ. J lost 8 bases, V lost 4 bases, and 6 bases had no gene match. This CDR3 contains 14 residues. Here the CDR3 DNA reads TGCGCCAGCAGCCTAGCGGGGGCCAAGGATGAGCAGTTCTTC. This translates into CASSLAGAKDEQFF.